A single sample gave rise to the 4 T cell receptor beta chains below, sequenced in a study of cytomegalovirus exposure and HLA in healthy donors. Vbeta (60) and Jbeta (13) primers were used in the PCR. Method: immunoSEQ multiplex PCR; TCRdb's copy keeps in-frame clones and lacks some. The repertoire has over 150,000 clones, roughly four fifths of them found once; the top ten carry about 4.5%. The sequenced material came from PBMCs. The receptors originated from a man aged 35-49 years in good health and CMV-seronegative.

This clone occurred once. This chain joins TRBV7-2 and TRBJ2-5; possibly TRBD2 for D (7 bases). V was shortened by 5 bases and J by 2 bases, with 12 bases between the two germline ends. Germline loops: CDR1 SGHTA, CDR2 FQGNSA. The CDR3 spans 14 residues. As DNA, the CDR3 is TGTGCCAGCAGCATCCGGGGGGCACAAGAGACCCAGTACTTC. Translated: CASSIRGAQETQYF.

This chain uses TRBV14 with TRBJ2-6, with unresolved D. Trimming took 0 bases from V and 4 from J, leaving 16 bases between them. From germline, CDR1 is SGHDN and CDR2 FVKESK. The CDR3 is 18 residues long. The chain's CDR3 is CASSQDRPTGAGANVLTF. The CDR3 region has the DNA TGTGCCAGCAGCCAAGATCGACCGACTGGAGCCGGGGCCAACGTCCTGACTTTC.

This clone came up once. The CDR3 here is CASSVRGDDTEAFF. The CDR3 nucleotides read TGTGCCAGCAGCGTACGGGGAGACGACACTGAAGCTTTCTTT. This chain links TRBV9 with TRBJ1-1; D is ambiguous. The CDR3 contains 14 residues. CDR1 is SGDLS and CDR2 is YYNGEE in the germline V gene. V was cut by 1 base and J by 3 bases, with 10 bases left in between.

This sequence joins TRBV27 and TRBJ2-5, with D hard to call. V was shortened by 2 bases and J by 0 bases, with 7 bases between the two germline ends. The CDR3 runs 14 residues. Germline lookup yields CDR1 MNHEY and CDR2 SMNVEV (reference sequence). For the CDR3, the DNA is TGTGCCAGCAGTTTAACGGGTTACCAAGAGACCCAGTACTTC. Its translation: CASSLTGYQETQYF.